One sample yielded the 6 T cell receptor beta chains listed below, sequenced in a study of T cell clonotyping in hematopoietic cell transplantation. Time point noted: recipient sample about 28 days before transplant, after cytoreduction. Clones were read by immunoSEQ multiplex PCR, and TCRdb kept only the in-frame ones, dropping some. This sample has about 45,000 clones, with about four fifths found just once. Sequenced material: peripheral blood mononuclear cells, taken before stem cell transplant. These receptors were taken from a man in his sixties with myelodysplastic syndrome. Some clones in this sample may be carry-over from other donors' samples.

V gene TRBV6-5 combines with J gene TRBJ1-5; D is possibly TRBD1 (5 bases). The V end lost 0 bases, the J end lost 6 bases, and 12 bases lay between the germline ends. Germline loops: CDR1 MNHEY, CDR2 SVGAGI. The CDR3 consists of 15 residues. CDR3 sequence: CASSYSGGLGQPQHF. The CDR3 bases are TGTGCCAGCAGTTACTCGGGGGGTCTGGGTCAGCCCCAGCATTTT.

This sequence joins TRBV7-9 and TRBJ2-7, with 10 bases fitting TRBD1. The CDR3 is 14 residues long. The trim removed 4 bases at V and 6 bases at J, leaving 6 bases unmatched. Germline V gives CDR1 SEHNR, CDR2 FQNEAQ (reference sequence). CDR3 sequence (DNA): TGTGCCAGCAGCTATACGGACAGGGGGGGCGAGCAGTACTTC. Its translation is CASSYTDRGGEQYF.

The CDR3 is CASSLVKGYNSPLHF. CDR3 DNA sequence: TGTGCCAGCAGCTTAGTCAAGGGGTATAATTCACCCCTCCACTTT. This sequence joins TRBV11-2 and TRBJ1-6; tentative D call: TRBD1 (5 bases). With 1 base removed from V and 4 bases from J, the gap between germline ends came to 8 bases. The CDR3 is made up of 15 amino acids. Germline lookup yields CDR1 SGHAT and CDR2 FQNNGV.

The chain combines TRBV7-6 with TRBJ1-5, with 7 bases aligning to TRBD1. The CDR3 contains 15 residues. Per the germline V gene, CDR1 is SGHVS and CDR2 is FNYEAQ. J lost 3 bases, V lost 1 base, and 3 bases had no gene match. This CDR3 reads CASSLGQGPNQPQHF. In nucleotides, the CDR3 is TGTGCCAGCAGCTTAGGACAGGGACCCAATCAGCCCCAGCATTTT. The full variable domain, in which reference TRBV7-6 and TRBJ1-5 provide the parts outside the CDR3, is GAGVSQSPRYKVTKRGQDVALRCDPISGHVSLYWYRQALGQGPEFLTYFNYEAQQDKSGLPNDRFSAERPEGSISTLTIQRTEQRDSAMYRCASSLGQGPNQPQHFGDGTRLSIL.

This chain links TRBV7-8 with TRBJ1-2; D unclear. With 7 bases removed from V and 1 base from J, the gap between germline ends came to 19 bases. Germline loops: CDR1 SGHVS, CDR2 FQNEAQ. There are 16 residues in the CDR3. CDR3 region: CASTLITGMNNYGYTF. For the CDR3, the DNA is TGTGCCAGCACCCTTATAACGGGCATGAATAACTATGGCTACACCTTC.

DNA for the CDR3: TGCGCCAGCAGCCAAGCGGACAGTCGATGGGAGCAGTACTTC. This gives the protein CASSQADSRWEQYF. The chain couples TRBV4-3 to TRBJ2-7, with D tentatively TRBD1 (6 bases). CDR1 and CDR2 (germline): LGHNA, YSLEER. The CDR3 sequence is 14 residues long. Trimming removed 1 base from V and 7 bases from J, with 14 bases in between.